This T cell receptor (beta chain) originates from a study of blood T cell repertoires in COVID-19 (TCRdb year 2020). Regarding the research as a whole: Samples covering the acute and convalescent phases of COVID-19 were provided by collaborators in the United States, Italy and Spain. Where available, HLA class I and class II types were obtained from metadata supplied by the sample provider rather than from assay-based typing. Subjects who had been exposed to COVID-19, were actively infected with it, or had recovered from it provided the deeply sampled blood TCRbeta repertoires that made up the dataset. The repertoires were released in a freely available public database meant as a resource for research on the immune response to SARS-CoV-2. The samples were drawn from two sources: the first 160 participants of the ongoing ImmuneRACE study, and 1,000 to 1,500 subjects contributed by 6 global collaborators. The sample metadata nearly always contained a de-identified subject ID, COVID-19 status, age in years and sex. The prospective study material was composed of cDNA or gDNA derived from T cells, B-cell-depleted T cells, or PBMCs. Broad study findings and their caveats: Clinical and demographic metadata were provided uncurated, with the amount varying by source and participant.

The immunoSEQ Assay, a bias-controlled multiplex PCR, was used to amplify TCRbeta CDR3 regions from genomic DNA. The original methods were these. Nucleated cell counts per sample were estimated from amplification of reference gene primers within the assay. Sequence reads were collapsed and filtered to measure the absolute abundance of every unique TCRbeta CDR3 rearrangement. Productive Simpson clonality was computed per sample as the square root of Simpson's diversity index over productive rearrangements. TCRdb's version of the immuneACCESS table is confined to in-frame rearrangements and falls short of the full clone set. An unresolved V gene accounts for under half of the shortfall where checked; the remainder is of unknown origin. That table supplies the V and J calls and clone size; D and trimming were determined from the DNA. This sample holds approximately 17,000 clones; approximately 88% were observed only once. The top ten clones comprise roughly 5.3% of the sample.

Participants in the prospective study were aged about 18 to 90 years, lived in 24 United States geographic areas, and enrolled through a virtual design. Cohort assignment in the prospective study relied on participant-reported clinical history from a screening survey and a study questionnaire. ImmuneRACE Cohort 3 recovered participants were defined by two consecutive negative NP/OP PCR tests, healthcare professional clearance, or symptom resolution. In the prospective study, whole blood, serum and a nasopharyngeal or oropharyngeal swab were collected from each participant by mobile phlebotomists. Over an approximately 2-month period, participants in the prospective study had the option of providing additional blood draws and questionnaires. Blood samples from the prospective study were shipped frozen or at room temperature prior to DNA extraction. The germline V gene specifies MNHEY as CDR1 and SVGAGI as CDR2. Inclusive of the bounding cysteine and phenylalanine, the CDR3 is 14 residues long. The kept DNA is CDR3 alone, 42 bases in frame from the first base. Trimming takes 3 bases from V and 0 bases from J, and the germline ends sit 9 bases apart.

With respect to this clone: Its binding antigen is unknown. No base quality information exists; no much larger clone differs at one position.

This clonotype was sampled from a woman aged 25 to 39 who had recovered from COVID-19. Input material: PBMCs or T cells enriched from blood (not recorded which). The chain couples TRBV6-5 to TRBJ2-7, with the D gene not clear enough to name. The CDR3 amino acid sequence is: CASSYGYSSYEQYF. The nucleotides read TGTGCCAGCAGTTATGGCTACAGCTCCTACGAGCAGTACTTC.